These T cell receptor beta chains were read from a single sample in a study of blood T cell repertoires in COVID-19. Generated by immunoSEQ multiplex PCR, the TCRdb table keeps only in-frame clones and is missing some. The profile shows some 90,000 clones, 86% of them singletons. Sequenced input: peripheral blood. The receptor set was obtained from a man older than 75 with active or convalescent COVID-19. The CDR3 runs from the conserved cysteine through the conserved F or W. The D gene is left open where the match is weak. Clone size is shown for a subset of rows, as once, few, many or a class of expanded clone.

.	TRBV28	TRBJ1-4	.	TGTGCCAGCAGTTCGTCGGACGGGAAAGGACGGGAAAAACTGTTTTTT	CASSSSDGKGREKLFF
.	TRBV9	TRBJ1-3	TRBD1	TGTGCCAGCAGCGTAGACGGGACAGGTGATCACTCTGGAAACACCATATATTTT	CASSVDGTGDHSGNTIYF
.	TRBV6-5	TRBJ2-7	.	TGTGCCAGCAGTAACAGCGGTAGCTCCTACGAGCAGTACTTC	CASSNSGSSYEQYF
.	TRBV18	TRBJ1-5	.	TGTGCCAGCTCACCTGCGCGGGGAACTCAGCCCCAGCATTTT	CASSPARGTQPQHF
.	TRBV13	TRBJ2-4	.	TGTGCCAGCAGCTTACAGGGGATCAACATTCAGTACTTC	CASSLQGINIQYF
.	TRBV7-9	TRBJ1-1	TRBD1	TGTGCCAGCACTTTCCTGGGGACAGGGGGACTAGAAGCTTTCTTT	CASTFLGTGGLEAFF
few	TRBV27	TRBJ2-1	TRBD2	TGTGCCAGCAGGCCTAGCGGGAGAAGCTACAATGAGCAGTTCTTC	CASRPSGRSYNEQFF
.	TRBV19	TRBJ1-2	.	TGTGCCAGTCGCCGAGTAGACTTACGGGGCTACACCTTC	CASRRVDLRGYTF
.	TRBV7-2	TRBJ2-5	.	TGTGCCAGCAGCTTATCCCAGCGCTCGGGAGAGACCCAGTACTTC	CASSLSQRSGETQYF
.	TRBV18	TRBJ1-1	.	TGTGCCAGCTCACCACCGAGGGTGGGGAACACTGAAGCTTTCTTT	CASSPPRVGNTEAFF
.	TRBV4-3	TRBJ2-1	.	TGCGCCAGCAGCCAAGAGTCGTCGGGGATCGGTGAGCAGTTCTTC	CASSQESSGIGEQFF
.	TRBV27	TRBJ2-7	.	TGTGCCAGCAGTTCTCGACTAGGGAGCTCCTACGAGCAGTACTTC	CASSSRLGSSYEQYF
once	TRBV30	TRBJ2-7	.	TGTGCCTGGAATCCGGGACGCGGGACCCACGAGCAGTACTTC	CAWNPGRGTHEQYF